The clone carrying this T cell receptor beta chain was counted many times. Its antigen is still unknown. This sample is part of a study of early T cells in non-severe SARS-CoV-2 infection. Unique molecular identifiers were attached to individual cDNA molecules. TCRdb used MiXCR to reprocess the 5' RACE reads, holding one entry per CDR3 protein. The table has under 70,000 distinct CDR3 sequences, roughly 12% seen once. Study-level points and caveats: The study's VDJdb matching favored anti-spike CD8 responses and missed private and CD4 specificities.

The sample taken for sequencing was whole blood. This TCR was sampled from an adult who was a healthcare worker with PCR-confirmed SARS-CoV-2 infection or an uninfected control (not recorded which).

The DNA for the CDR3 is TGTGCCAGCAGTTACGAGGGTGGGTACGAGCAGTACTTC. Its translation is CASSYEGGYEQYF. The chain recombines TRBV6-5 with TRBJ2-7, with D possibly matching TRBD2 (5 bases). Trimming shortened V by 2 bases and J by 4 bases, and 9 bases separated the two germline ends. CDR1 and CDR2 (germline): MNHEY, SVGAGI. The CDR3 contains 13 residues.